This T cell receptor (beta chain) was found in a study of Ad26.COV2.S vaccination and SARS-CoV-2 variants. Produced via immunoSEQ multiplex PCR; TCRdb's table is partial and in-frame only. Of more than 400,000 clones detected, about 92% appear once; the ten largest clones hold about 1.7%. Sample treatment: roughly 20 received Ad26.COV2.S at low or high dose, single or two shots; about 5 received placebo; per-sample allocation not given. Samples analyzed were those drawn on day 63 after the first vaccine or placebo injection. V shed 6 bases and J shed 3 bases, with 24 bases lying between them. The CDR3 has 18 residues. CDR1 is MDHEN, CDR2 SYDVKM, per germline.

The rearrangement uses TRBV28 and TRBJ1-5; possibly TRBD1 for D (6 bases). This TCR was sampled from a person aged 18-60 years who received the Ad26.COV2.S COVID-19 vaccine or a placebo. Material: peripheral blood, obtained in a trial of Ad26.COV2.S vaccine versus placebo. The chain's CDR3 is CASSRPDRIVRNNQPQHF. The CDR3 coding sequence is TGTGCCAGCAGCCGCCCCGACAGGATAGTAAGAAACAATCAGCCCCAGCATTTT.